The clone carrying this TCR beta chain was seen at least ten times. Its cognate antigen is unknown. These data come from a study of T-cell reconstitution after alpha-beta-depleted transplantation in children. The germline CDR1 and CDR2 sequences are SGHVT and SQSDAQ. The V segment lost 2 bases and the J segment 8 bases; nucleotides outside the gene matches: 26. This CDR3 region has 23 residues. During its preparation, the TCRbeta library received unique molecular identifiers. TCRdb redid the calling of the PCR reads with MiXCR, one entry per CDR3 protein. The sample lists 250,000 to 300,000 distinct CDR3 sequences, 10% occurring once. Study-wide findings and caveats: Approximately two months post-transplant, alpha-beta T cells reportedly originated from several hundred expanded graft clones.

This material consisted of PBMCs, taken before TCRalphabeta/CD19-depleted stem cell transplant. The source is a boy younger than two with acute myeloid leukemia, due to receive a stem cell transplant. J is TRBJ2-1 and V is TRBV7-4; 14 nucleotides match TRBD2. CDR3 in amino acids: CASSLIPGTSGSPLLVNSDEQFF. The CDR3 DNA reads TGTGCCAGCAGCTTAATTCCGGGGACTAGCGGGAGTCCGTTACTGGTTAACTCCGATGAGCAGTTCTTC.